The present entry profiles one T cell receptor (beta chain) with its context. Antigen unknown. The donors comprised healthy bone marrow donors. CDR1 SGHVS and CDR2 FQNEAQ come from the germline V gene. V was trimmed by 5 bases and J by 0 bases, leaving 4 bases between them. There are 12 residues in the CDR3. This sample stems from a study of cytomegalovirus exposure and HLA in healthy donors. General observations from the study: By HLA locus, TCR association rates varied in a later analysis, with DRB1 showing the most and HLA-C the fewest.

The PCR made use of 60 Vbeta and 13 Jbeta primers. The assay was immunoSEQ multiplex PCR, and TCRdb's table has in-frame clones only and misses some. The data hold approximately 93,000 clones, with approximately 81% observed a single time. This sequence was found in a male donor in good health and CMV-seropositive. The specimen was PBMCs. This chain links TRBV7-8 with TRBJ1-1; no definite D call. CDR3 residues: CASSPLNTEAFF. For the CDR3, the DNA is TGTGCCAGCAGCCCATTGAACACTGAAGCTTTCTTT.